This T cell receptor (beta chain) is from a study of cytomegalovirus exposure and HLA in healthy donors. Across the study: A subsequent analysis reported that the 120 or so validation repertoires were produced on the same platform that had also been used for the roughly 700 first-cohort repertoires.

Details on this clone: Its antigen is unidentified.

From germline, CDR1 is SEHNR and CDR2 FQNEAQ (reference sequence). CDR3 length equals 16 residues. With V trimmed by 1 base and J by 3 bases, 6 bases remained unmatched. Sequencing used immunoSEQ multiplex PCR; TCRdb keeps in-frame clones, though not all of them. The sample yields 45,000 to 70,000 clones, more than 90% seen once. Broader study findings: In the 120 or so validation repertoires, around 95% of cluster scores exceeded 0, per a later analysis. Rare TCR sequences predominated, though certain public TCRs were found in many donors. It was confirmed in vitro that a few of the CMV-associated chains were specific for CMV antigens.

This TCR was recovered from a man between 18 and 29 years old in good health and CMV-seronegative. Sequencing input: PBMCs. The V call is TRBV7-9, the J call TRBJ2-1, with 7 bases aligning to TRBD1. Here the CDR3 reads CASSLEGAVIYNEQFF. The CDR3 nucleotides are TGTGCCAGCAGCTTAGAGGGGGCGGTTATCTACAATGAGCAGTTCTTC.